The clone carrying this T cell receptor (beta chain) was seen only a few times. The antigen is unknown. This sample was included in a study of T cell repertoires in cytomegalovirus infection. Regarding the study as a whole: HLA-C-restricted TCR beta clonotypes specific for CMV led the ex vivo response.

One entry per CDR3 protein, called by TCRdb with MiXCR from the reads. In the table there are more than 150,000 distinct CDR3 sequences, approximately 17% of which are singletons. Trimming took off 6 bases at V and 4 bases at J, with 9 bases between the two ends. CDR1 and CDR2 (germline): SGHTA, FQGNSA. The CDR3 is made up of 12 amino acids. V gene TRBV7-2 combines with J gene TRBJ1-1; no reliable D call. The sequence derives from a human donor in good health (CMV status not recorded). Some clones in this sample may be carry-over from other donors' samples. The sequencing sample was made of CD8+ T cells from PBMCs. CDR3 sequence (DNA): TGTGCCAGCAGTCAAGGTGGCACTGAAGCTTTCTTT. It specifies CASSQGGTEAFF.